This entry lists 24 T cell receptor beta chains sequenced from one sample in a study of T-cell reconstitution after alpha-beta-depleted transplantation in children. TCRbeta library preparation incorporated unique molecular identifiers. MiXCR, applied by TCRdb to the PCR reads, yields one record per CDR3 protein. This table holds about 400,000 distinct CDR3 sequences, just over 20% found once. The sequencing here drew on PBMCs from the stem cell graft donor, taken from the stem cell graft. The receptors were sampled from a human donor who donated a stem cell graft to a child with acute myeloid leukemia.

This clonotype was recorded only once. V gene TRBV28 combines with J gene TRBJ2-7; D uncertain. V was trimmed by 7 bases and J by 0 bases, leaving 16 bases between them. This CDR3 is built from 15 residues. The V gene's germline CDR1 is MDHEN and CDR2 SYDVKM. The CDR3 nucleotides read TGTGCCAGCACGAAATCGACTCTTCTCTCCTACGAGCAGTACTTC. Translating gives CASTKSTLLSYEQYF. Combining the CDR3 with reference TRBV28 and TRBJ2-7 gives the whole variable domain DVKVTQSSRYLVKRTGEKVFLECVQDMDHENMFWYRQDPGLGLRLIYFSYDVKMKEKGDIPEGYSVSREKKERFSLILESASTNQTSMYLCASTKSTLLSYEQYFGPGTRLTVT.

The chain combines TRBV20-1 with TRBJ2-7; 10 nucleotides match TRBD2. The germline V gene encodes CDR1 DFQATT and CDR2 SNEGSKA (reference sequence). The CDR3 spans 14 residues. With 6 bases clipped from V and 3 bases from J, the junction kept 8 bases outside the gene matches. The CDR3 DNA reads as TGCAGTGCCCGGAGGTCTAGCGGGAGCTACGAGCAGTACTTC. Translation: CSARRSSGSYEQYF.

This clonotype has just a few counts. At one boundary the junction diverges from the germline segment, which might be a read error. The genes are TRBV27 and TRBJ2-5; D is unresolved. There are 11 residues in the CDR3. Germline CDR1 is MNHEY and CDR2 is SMNVEV (reference sequence). CDR3 DNA sequence: TGTGCCAGCGGTTTATCTGAGACCCAGTACTTC. Translated, it gives CASGLSETQYF.

The rearrangement links TRBV27 to TRBJ2-1; unclear D gene. Deletions cut 5 bases from V and 5 bases from J, with 19 bases between. Germline V CDR1 and CDR2: MNHEY, SMNVEV (reference sequence). The CDR3 contains 16 residues. As DNA, the CDR3 is TGTGCCAGCAGTCCCCTGGTTGGCTCGGCAAACAATGAGCAGTTCTTC. This translates into CASSPLVGSANNEQFF.

This clonotype was counted once. CDR3 sequence (DNA): TGTGCCAGCAGCTTATTTGGGGCGAACTATGGCTACACCTTC. Translating it yields CASSLFGANYGYTF. The gene calls are TRBV7-2 and TRBJ1-2, with D possibly being TRBD1 (5 bases). This CDR3 contains 14 residues. CDR1 SGHTA and CDR2 FQGNSA come from the germline V gene. V was clipped by 2 bases and J by 2 bases, with 9 bases between them.

There are many counts of this clonotype. The rearrangement joins TRBV15 to TRBJ2-7, with TRBD2 as a possible D gene (6 bases). The V gene's germline CDR1 is LNHNV and CDR2 YYDKDF (reference sequence). The CDR3 length is 15 residues. Trimming shortened V by 0 bases and J by 0 bases, and 9 bases separated the two germline ends. The CDR3 spells CATSRDRTTSYEQYF. CDR3 coding DNA: TGTGCCACCAGCAGAGATAGGACTACCTCCTACGAGCAGTACTTC. Full variable domain (outside the CDR3, taken from reference TRBV15 and TRBJ2-7): DAMVIQNPRYQVTQFGKPVTLSCSQTLNHNVMYWYQQKSSQAPKLLFHYYDKDFNNEADTPDNFQSRRPNTSFCFLDIRSPGLGDTAMYLCATSRDRTTSYEQYFGPGTRLTVT.

This clonotype was seen many times. The V and J genes are TRBV7-3 and TRBJ2-1; 8 bases match TRBD2. V shed 2 bases and J 9 bases; nucleotides not matched to a gene: 9. The CDR3 length is 15 residues. Germline-derived CDR1 and CDR2 are SGHTA and FQGTGA. CDR3 coding DNA: TGTGCCAGCAGCTTAGCGGGAGGAGGGGGTGGTGAGCAGTTCTTC. Residues: CASSLAGGGGGEQFF.

This clonotype was found many times. V and J are TRBV27 and TRBJ2-3, with 7 positions matching TRBD2. Per germline, CDR1 MNHEY and CDR2 SMNVEV (reference sequence). The CDR3 totals 14 residues. The V segment lost 8 bases and the J segment 4 bases; nucleotides outside the gene matches: 9. This chain's CDR3 is CASRWASGADTQYF. CDR3 coding DNA: TGTGCCAGCCGGTGGGCTAGCGGCGCAGATACGCAGTATTTT.

This clonotype was seen a few times. This chain's CDR3 is CSARTGSPRRYEQYF. CDR3 in DNA: TGCAGTGCTAGGACCGGGAGCCCCCGAAGGTACGAGCAGTACTTC. This chain uses TRBV20-1 with TRBJ2-7, with D possibly matching TRBD2 (6 bases). Trimming stripped 3 bases from V and 4 bases from J, with 19 bases between. CDR1 is DFQATT and CDR2 is SNEGSKA in the germline V gene (reference sequence). The CDR3 runs 15 residues.

V and J are TRBV5-1 and TRBJ1-4; the D gene is possibly TRBD1 (5 bases). CDR3 length: 16 residues. Germline values: CDR1 SGHRS, CDR2 YFSETQ. Trimming left V 8 bases short and J 8 bases short, with 25 bases between. CDR3 loop: CASPPAGRGNWEKLFF. The CDR3 DNA sequence: TGCGCCAGTCCACCGGCTGGTAGGGGAAACTGGGAAAAACTGTTTTTT. Drawing the rest from reference TRBV5-1 and TRBJ1-4, the complete variable domain is KAGVTQTPRYLIKTRGQQVTLSCSPISGHRSVSWYQQTPGQGLQFLFEYFSETQRNKGNFPGRFSGRQFSNSRSEMNVSTLELGDSALYLCASPPAGRGNWEKLFFGSGTQLSVL.

The chain links TRBV5-1 to TRBJ2-1; TRBD2 matches 7 bases. Trimming removed 0 bases from V and 7 bases from J; junction bases left unmatched: 7. This CDR3 is 15 amino acids long. The germline gives CDR1 SGHRS, CDR2 YFSETQ. This CDR3 reads CASSLDGGSLNEQFF. In DNA, the CDR3 is TGCGCCAGCAGCTTGGATGGCGGGAGTTTAAATGAGCAGTTCTTC.

This clonotype came up many times. The chain carries TRBV20-1 and TRBJ2-2; 7 nucleotides match TRBD2. Germline trimming cut 4 bases from V and 3 bases from J; bases unmatched to any gene: 11. This CDR3 is built from 16 residues. CDR1 is DFQATT, CDR2 SNEGSKA, per germline (reference sequence). CDR3: CSANIPAGRYTGELFF. The CDR3 coding sequence is TGCAGTGCTAATATCCCAGCGGGACGCTACACCGGGGAGCTGTTTTTT.

This rearrangement joins TRBV7-9 to TRBJ2-7; no reliable D call. The ends were cut back, 8 bases at V and 1 base at J, with 9 bases in the middle. This CDR3 spans 12 amino acids. CDR1 is SEHNR, CDR2 FQNEAQ, per germline (reference sequence). CDR3 sequence (DNA): TGTGCCAGCCTCGACCTATCCTACGAGCAGTACTTC. It encodes CASLDLSYEQYF. The whole variable domain, filled in from reference TRBV7-9 and TRBJ2-7, reads DTGVSQNPRHKITKRGQNVTFRCDPISEHNRLYWYRQTLGQGPEFLTYFQNEAQLEKSRLLSDRFSAERPKGSFSTLEIQRTEQGDSAMYLCASLDLSYEQYFGPGTRLTVT.

The V and J genes are TRBV2 and TRBJ1-5; weak D call: TRBD1 (5 bases). V lost 1 base and J lost 4, with 11 bases in between. The CDR3 spans 15 residues. Germline V gene data show CDR1 as SNHLY and CDR2 as FYNNEI. CDR3 protein: CASSEEKGRNQPQHF. Here the CDR3 DNA reads TGTGCCAGCAGTGAAGAAAAGGGGAGGAATCAGCCCCAGCATTTT.

This clonotype has a handful of counts. V is TRBV6-5 and J is TRBJ2-4; either TRBD1 or TRBD2 may fit D (5 bases each). V was shortened by 1 base and J by 9 bases, with 16 bases between the two germline ends. CDR3 size: 15 residues. Looked up from germline, CDR1 is MNHEY and CDR2 is SVGAGI. CDR3 protein: CASSYFPGRGSIQYF. The CDR3 DNA sequence: TGTGCCAGCAGTTACTTTCCCGGACGGGGCAGCATTCAGTACTTC.

J is TRBJ2-5 and V is TRBV7-2; D ambiguous. V lost 2 bases and J lost 1, with 11 bases in between. This CDR3 is 15 amino acids long. Germline lookup yields CDR1 SGHTA and CDR2 FQGNSA. The CDR3 region has the DNA TGTGCCAGCAGCTTAAACCGCCTTATCCAAGAGACCCAGTACTTC. It specifies CASSLNRLIQETQYF.

This clonotype has more than one count but fewer than ten. The chain links TRBV29-1 to TRBJ2-1, with 7 bases matching TRBD2. Germline CDR1 and CDR2: SQVTM and ANQGSEA. The CDR3 runs to 13 residues. V was pared by 7 bases and J by 2 bases, with 5 bases of the junction left unmatched. The CDR3 DNA is TGCAGCGGGGAGGGGACTACCTACAATGAGCAGTTCTTC. It codes for CSGEGTTYNEQFF.

CDR3 DNA sequence: TGTGCCAGCAGTTTCGCCCCCGCTACACTAACGACCCAGTACTTC. It specifies CASSFAPATLTTQYF. This chain links TRBV27 with TRBJ2-5; D is undetermined. Germline V lookup: CDR1 MNHEY, CDR2 SMNVEV (reference sequence). V was cut by 3 bases and J by 7 bases, with 18 bases left in between. The CDR3 is 15 residues long.

The gene calls are TRBV28 and TRBJ2-2; D remains ambiguous. The CDR3 is 10 residues long. Between the trimmed V and J ends, which lost 8 bases and 7 bases, there was a span of 5 bases. The V gene's germline CDR1 is MDHEN and CDR2 SYDVKM. The CDR3 DNA reads as TGTGCCAGCGGGAACGGGGAGCTGTTTTTT. This gives the protein CASGNGELFF.

The V call is TRBV3-1, the J call TRBJ2-7; D possibly corresponds to TRBD2 (6 bases). V gave up 4 bases and J gave up 4 bases, with 17 bases separating them. Germline loops: CDR1 LGHDT, CDR2 YNNKEL (reference sequence). CDR3 length: 15 residues. CDR3 protein: CASSRASGLGYEQYF. The CDR3 DNA reads as TGTGCCAGCAGCCGAGCGAGCGGGTTAGGGTACGAGCAGTACTTC.

This clonotype was seen repeatedly, ten times or more. The chain combines TRBV20-1 with TRBJ2-1, with D perhaps TRBD1 or TRBD2 (5 bases each). This CDR3 is built from 12 residues. Looked up from germline, CDR1 is DFQATT and CDR2 is SNEGSKA (reference sequence). V lost 3 bases to trimming and J lost 11 bases, with 14 bases between them. In DNA form, the CDR3 reads TGCAGTGCTAGCGGGACCACTAAAAAGCAGTTCTTC. It translates to CSASGTTKKQFF.

This clonotype has a count of ten or more. This chain uses TRBV4-2 with TRBJ2-6, with a possible D match to TRBD2 (5 bases). V was shortened by 0 bases and J by 0 bases, with 6 bases between the two germline ends. The germline V gene has CDR1 LGHNA and CDR2 YNFKEQ. The CDR3 loop spans 16 amino acids. The CDR3 sequence is CASSQERDSGANVLTF. In nucleotides, the CDR3 is TGTGCCAGCAGCCAAGAGAGGGACTCTGGGGCCAACGTCCTGACTTTC.

V usage is TRBV27 and J usage is TRBJ2-3; possibly TRBD2 for D (6 bases). V was trimmed by 5 bases and J by 1 base, leaving 16 bases between them. CDR1 is MNHEY, CDR2 SMNVEV, per germline (reference sequence). CDR3 length: 16 residues. DNA for the CDR3: TGTGCCAGCAGTCCCTCCATAGCGGCGGGCACAGATACGCAGTATTTT. Its protein is CASSPSIAAGTDTQYF.

The chain uses TRBV28 and TRBJ2-3; D gene uncertain. The V gene lost 2 bases and the J gene lost 5 bases, with 14 bases spanning the gap. Germline V gene data show CDR1 as MDHEN and CDR2 as SYDVKM. The CDR3 length is 15 residues. CDR3 region: CASSLPERPRDTQYF. The CDR3 DNA follows: TGTGCCAGCAGTTTACCGGAGAGACCCAGAGATACGCAGTATTTT.